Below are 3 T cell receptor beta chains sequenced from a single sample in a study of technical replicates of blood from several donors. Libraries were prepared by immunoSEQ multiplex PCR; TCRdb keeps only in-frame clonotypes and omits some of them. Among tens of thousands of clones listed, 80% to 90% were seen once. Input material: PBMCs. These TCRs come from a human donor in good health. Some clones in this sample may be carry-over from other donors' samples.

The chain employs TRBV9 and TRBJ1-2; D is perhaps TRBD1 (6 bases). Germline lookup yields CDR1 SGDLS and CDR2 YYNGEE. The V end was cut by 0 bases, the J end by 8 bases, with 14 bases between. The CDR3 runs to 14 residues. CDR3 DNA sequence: TGTGCCAGCAGCGTAGCCCCGGCAGGGGACGGCTACACCTTC. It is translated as CASSVAPAGDGYTF.

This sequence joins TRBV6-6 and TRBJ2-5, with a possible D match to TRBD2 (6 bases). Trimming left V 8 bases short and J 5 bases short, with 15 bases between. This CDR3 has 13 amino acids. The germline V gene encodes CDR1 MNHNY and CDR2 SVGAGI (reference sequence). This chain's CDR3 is CASRDLGRETQYF. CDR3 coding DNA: TGTGCCAGCCGGGACCTGGGGAGGGAGACCCAGTACTTC.

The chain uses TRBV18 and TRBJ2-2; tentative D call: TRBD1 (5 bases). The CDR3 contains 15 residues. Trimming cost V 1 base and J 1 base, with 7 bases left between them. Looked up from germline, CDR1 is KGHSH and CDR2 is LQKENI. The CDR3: CASSPQGMNTGELFF. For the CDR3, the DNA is TGTGCCAGCTCACCACAGGGGATGAACACCGGGGAGCTGTTTTTT.